One sample yielded the 13 T cell receptor beta chains listed below, sequenced in a study of chemoradiotherapy in HPV16-positive cancers. Assay used: immunoSEQ multiplex PCR; TCRdb lists only in-frame clones, some missing. Among roughly 28,000 clones listed, roughly 84% were seen once. This material consisted of blood, taken from a patient who underwent chemoradiotherapy. These receptor sequences come from a human donor with HPV-associated anogenital cancer.

The rearrangement uses TRBV7-8 and TRBJ1-1; 8 bases agree with TRBD1. The germline V gene encodes CDR1 SGHVS and CDR2 FQNEAQ. The CDR3 runs 14 residues. The junction had 11 bases not matched to a gene; V was cut back by 3 bases and J by 11 bases. The CDR3 DNA reads TGTGCCAGCAGCTTGGACCCGGACAGGGAAGTGGCTTTCTTT. This sequence encodes CASSLDPDREVAFF.

The chain joins TRBV5-1 to TRBJ2-7, with 7 positions matching TRBD1. Losses at the gene ends were 1 base for V and 6 bases for J; bases not matched to a gene: 4. The CDR3 totals 13 residues. Germline CDR1 and CDR2: SGHRS and YFSETQ. In DNA form, the CDR3 reads TGCGCCAGCAGCTTGACAGGGGCCCGCGAGCAGTACTTC. Translating it yields CASSLTGAREQYF.

The chain links TRBV14 to TRBJ2-1; tentatively, D is TRBD1 (6 bases). The CDR3 totals 13 residues. V was clipped by 0 bases and J by 8 bases, with 8 bases between them. CDR1 is SGHDN and CDR2 is FVKESK in the germline V gene. In DNA form, the CDR3 reads TGTGCCAGCAGCCAAGACCAGGGGCATGAGCAGTTCTTC. It codes for CASSQDQGHEQFF.

This rearrangement joins TRBV18 to TRBJ1-1; D uncertain. CDR3 length: 16 amino acids. The germline V gene encodes CDR1 KGHSH and CDR2 LQKENI. V lost 2 bases and J lost 1, with 14 bases in between. As DNA, the CDR3 is TGTGCCAGCTCACCAAGCCCGCCAGGTGGGAACACTGAAGCTTTCTTT. Protein product: CASSPSPPGGNTEAFF.

The CDR3 DNA is TGTGCCAGCAGCGTAGGGGACACCGACCAAGAGACCCAGTACTTC. Protein: CASSVGDTDQETQYF. The chain joins TRBV11-2 to TRBJ2-5; tentative D call: TRBD1 (6 bases). The CDR3 runs to 15 residues. The V end lost 5 bases, the J end lost 0 bases, and 13 bases lay between the germline ends. Looked up from germline, CDR1 is SGHAT and CDR2 is FQNNGV.

The gene calls are TRBV19 and TRBJ2-3; 10 positions agree with TRBD2. This CDR3 is built from 15 residues. V lost 4 bases and J lost 2; bases outside the gene matches: 3. CDR1 is LNHDA, CDR2 SQIVND, per germline (reference sequence). CDR3 DNA: TGTGCCAGTAGTAAGCGGGGGGGAACCACAGATACGCAGTATTTT. It specifies CASSKRGGTTDTQYF.

V usage is TRBV7-3 and J usage is TRBJ2-1; 8 bases match TRBD2. The V and J ends lost 5 bases and 3 bases, in that order; junction bases with no gene match: 9. Germline V CDR1 and CDR2: SGHTA, FQGTGA. This CDR3 contains 16 residues. CDR3 in DNA: TGTGCCAGCAGCCCAGACGGGGGGGCAGTCTACAATGAGCAGTTCTTC. As protein: CASSPDGGAVYNEQFF.

V usage is TRBV11-1 and J usage is TRBJ2-3, with D perhaps matching TRBD1 (5 bases). The CDR3 runs to 16 residues. CDR1 SGHAT and CDR2 FQDESV come from the germline V gene (reference sequence). V lost 2 bases to trimming and J lost 2 bases, with 14 bases between them. The CDR3 spells CASSLTGWTSTDTQYF. The CDR3 bases are TGTGCCAGCAGCTTAACAGGCTGGACGTCCACAGATACGCAGTATTTT.

The chain links TRBV2 to TRBJ2-5; unclear D gene. The germline V gene has CDR1 SNHLY and CDR2 FYNNEI. The germline V and J ends were trimmed by 4 bases and 5 bases, with 5 bases remaining between them. The CDR3 totals 11 residues. CDR3 amino acids: CASSVGETQYF. Here the CDR3 DNA reads TGTGCCAGCAGTGTGGGGGAGACCCAGTACTTC.

The gene calls are TRBV7-3 and TRBJ2-2, with D perhaps matching TRBD2 (6 bases). Trimming took off 2 bases at V and 6 bases at J, with 13 bases between the two ends. Germline loops: CDR1 SGHTA, CDR2 FQGTGA. This CDR3 spans 15 amino acids. The CDR3 is CASSLSGLASGELFF. As DNA, the CDR3 is TGTGCCAGCAGCTTATCTGGGCTAGCGTCCGGGGAGCTGTTTTTT.

The chain couples TRBV19 to TRBJ2-1; D assignment may be TRBD1 or TRBD2 (5 bases each). Germline values: CDR1 LNHDA, CDR2 SQIVND (reference sequence). This CDR3 comprises 15 residues. V was pared by 5 bases and J by 2 bases, with 13 bases between. The CDR3 loop reads CASSRPGSTYNEQFF. The CDR3 DNA sequence: TGTGCCAGTAGTCGGCCAGGGAGCACCTACAATGAGCAGTTCTTC.

The chain links TRBV11-3 to TRBJ2-1; possibly TRBD2 for D (5 bases). CDR1 and CDR2 (germline): SGHNT, YENEEA. Between the trimmed V and J ends, which lost 4 bases and 7 bases, there was a span of 11 bases. The CDR3 loop spans 13 amino acids. The CDR3, as DNA: TGTGCCAGCAGCTCCCAGCCGGGGAATGAGCAGTTCTTC. This translates into CASSSQPGNEQFF.

The chain links TRBV14 to TRBJ2-1; a possible D gene is TRBD1 (6 bases). Germline CDR1 is SGHDN and CDR2 is FVKESK. The CDR3 is made up of 16 amino acids. V gave up 1 base and J gave up 5 bases, with 15 bases separating them. The CDR3 protein is CASSQGPVEGDNEQFF. CDR3 nucleotides: TGTGCCAGCAGCCAAGGCCCGGTAGAGGGGGACAATGAGCAGTTCTTC.